This T cell receptor (beta chain) was documented in a study of T-cell memory formation after mild COVID-19. This CDR3 contains 15 residues. Germline V gene data show CDR1 as MDHEN and CDR2 as SYDVKM. J gave up 2 bases and V 5 bases, and 3 bases lay outside the gene matches. A few counts support this clonotype. Its matching antigen is unknown. From the 5' RACE reads, TCRdb called clonotypes with MiXCR, one entry per CDR3 protein. The sample consists of about 150,000 distinct CDR3 sequences, roughly 13% of them appearing once. Findings and limits, study-wide: A second wave expanding day 15 to 37 was CD4+-biased; contracting clones were balanced. That cross-reactive memory joined was suggested by some responding clones appearing in pre-infection memory.

What was sequenced was PBMCs or a T cell subset sorted from them (not recorded which). V gene TRBV28 combines with J gene TRBJ2-6; the match to TRBD1 covers 7 bases. This receptor was obtained from a man aged 18 to 29 who had mild COVID-19 (a few samples of this study predate the infection). Cell type and time point are not known. CDR3 sequence reads: CASSPGQAGANVLTF. Here the CDR3 DNA reads TGTGCCAGCAGTCCCGGACAGGCTGGGGCCAACGTCCTGACTTTC.